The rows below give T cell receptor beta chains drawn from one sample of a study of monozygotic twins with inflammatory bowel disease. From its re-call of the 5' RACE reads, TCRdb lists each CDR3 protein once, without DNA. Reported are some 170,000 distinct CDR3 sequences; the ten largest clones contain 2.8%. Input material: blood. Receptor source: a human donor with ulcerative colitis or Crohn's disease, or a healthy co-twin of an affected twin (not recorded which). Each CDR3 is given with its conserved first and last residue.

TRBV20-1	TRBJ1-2	CSASTPPEYGYTF
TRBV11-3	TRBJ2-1	CASSLKSGSYNEQFF
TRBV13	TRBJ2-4	CASSSRHKEAKNIQYF
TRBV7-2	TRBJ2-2	CASPSTGELFF
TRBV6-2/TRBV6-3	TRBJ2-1	CASSYSRRTSLTGLGSYNEQFF
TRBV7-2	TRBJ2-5	CASSPPGTQYF
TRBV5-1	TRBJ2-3	CASSSVAGGGTDTQYF
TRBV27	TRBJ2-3	CASSFLGEGDTQYF
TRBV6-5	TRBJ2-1	CASAGRYNEQFF
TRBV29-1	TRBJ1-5	CSAFPQVASNQPQHF
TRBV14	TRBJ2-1	CASSQALIRLNEQFF
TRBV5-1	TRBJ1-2	CASSLTGTDYGYTF
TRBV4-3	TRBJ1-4	CASSQDKRDLYNEKLFF
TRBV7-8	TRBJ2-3	CASSLGRLAGVGKDTQYF
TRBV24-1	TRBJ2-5	CATSGSSGDKETQYF
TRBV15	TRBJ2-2	CATSIDGVAGELFF
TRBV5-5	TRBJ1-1	CASSYEQGNTEAFF
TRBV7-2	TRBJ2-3	CASSLVRTSENTQYF
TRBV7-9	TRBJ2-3	CASSPGLAGGPGDTQYF
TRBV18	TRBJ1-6	CASSPLQASSYNSPLHF
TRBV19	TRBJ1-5	CASSIPGQPTSNQPQHF
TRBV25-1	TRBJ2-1	CASSEAGTRVYNEQFF
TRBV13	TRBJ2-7	CASSLARPGYEQYF
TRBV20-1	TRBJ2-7	CSARVSVNEQYF
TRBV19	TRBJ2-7	CASSTTGGIIYEQYF
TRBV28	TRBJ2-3	CASRRARHSTDTQYF
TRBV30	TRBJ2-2	CAWGGGRASIGELFF
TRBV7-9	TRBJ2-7	CASSLEEGARFYEQYF
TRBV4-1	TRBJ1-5	CASSQDAQGDQPQHF
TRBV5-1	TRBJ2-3	CASSAQTGGYTDTQYF
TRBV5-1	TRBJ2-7	CASSPRQVGYEQYF
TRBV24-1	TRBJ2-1	CATSDPRLAGGPYNEQFF
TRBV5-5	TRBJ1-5	CASSLYRGGRSNQPQHF